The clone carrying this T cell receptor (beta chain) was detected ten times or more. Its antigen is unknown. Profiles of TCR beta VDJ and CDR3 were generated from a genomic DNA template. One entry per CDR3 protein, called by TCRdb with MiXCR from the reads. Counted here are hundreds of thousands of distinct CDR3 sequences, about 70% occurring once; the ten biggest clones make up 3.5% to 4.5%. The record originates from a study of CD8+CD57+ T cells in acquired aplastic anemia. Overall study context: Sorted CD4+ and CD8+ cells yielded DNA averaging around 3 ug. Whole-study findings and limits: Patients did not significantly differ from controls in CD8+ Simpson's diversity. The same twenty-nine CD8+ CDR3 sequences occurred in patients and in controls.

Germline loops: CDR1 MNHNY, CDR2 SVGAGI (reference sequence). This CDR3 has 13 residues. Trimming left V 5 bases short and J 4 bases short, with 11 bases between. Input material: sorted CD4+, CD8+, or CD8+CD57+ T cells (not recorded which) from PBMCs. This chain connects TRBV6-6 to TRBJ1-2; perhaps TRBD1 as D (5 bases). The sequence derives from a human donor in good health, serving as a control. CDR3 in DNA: TGTGCCAGCAGTGGGGGACGGTTCTATGGCTACACCTTC. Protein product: CASSGGRFYGYTF.